Sequencing of this T cell receptor (gamma chain) was carried out in a study of intestinal T cells in coeliac disease (dated by TCRdb to the early 2020s). The study in broad terms: In the TRG cohort, coeliac patients were much younger than controls, with a mean age of about 17 years compared with about 55 years. The TCR-delta (TRD) cohort included duodenal biopsies from 11 coeliac disease patients and 11 non-coeliac controls. A second, larger TCR-gamma (TRG) cohort included duodenal biopsies from some 35 coeliac disease patients and approximately 21 non-coeliac controls.

Findings and caveats that apply to the study as a whole: Coeliac and control groups differed significantly in age, although an age-split analysis did not yield significant classification. Of about 54 biopsies, some 51 (about 94%) were correctly classified by TRG clustering, which had a reported leave-one-out accuracy of 87%. FFPE-derived DNA was found to be relatively degraded, and loss of a proportion of TCR sequences in each sample was likely caused by this degradation. In training, clustering based on TRD kmers put all 20 or so biopsies in the right class, and the reported leave-one-out accuracy was 91%. It was not possible to tell repeated CDR3 amino acid sequences apart from PCR duplicates.

The method behind the library was multiplex PCR. These reads were obtained on an Ion Torrent PGM. The LymphoTrack kit, which has primers carrying Illumina adapters, was used to amplify TRG repertoires from about 180 ng of biopsy DNA. TRG amplicons were purified using AMPure XP beads, were quantified on a 2100 Bioanalyzer, and were pooled equimolarly. Sequencing of TRG libraries was performed on an Ion PGM instrument. As for the authors' bioinformatics: Reads in which more than 10% of nucleotides fell below the per-patient third-quartile quality score were removed with FastX. Reads were aligned with IMGT/HighV-QUEST to assign V, D and J genes, identify CDR3 regions and assess functionality. After the sequences were translated into amino acids, every sequence predicted to be non-functional was thrown out. The CDR3s were broken into kmers both with and without positional annotation, PCA was run on the kmer frequencies, and the samples were clustered using every one of the 1023 combinations of PCs 1-10. Classification was validated by leave-one-out cross-validation, in which parameters were re-optimised on the remaining samples each time. Shannon diversity was computed with the vegan R package from repeated random subsamples equal to the lowest read count. TCRdb called clones afresh from the public reads with CATT; identical DNA rows were later merged. The V and J calls were not made by the authors but by TCRdb's processing. In this sample the table shows a few hundred gamma-chain clones, 50% of which occur a single time. Just over 45% of the sample is in the top ten clones.

After removal of 0 bases from V and 2 bases from J, the junction retains 7 bases not matched to a gene. There are 15 amino acids in the CDR3, from cysteine to phenylalanine inclusive. The kept DNA is CDR3 alone, 45 bases in frame from the first base. Sequences VINAFY (CDR1) and YDVSNSKD (CDR2) are obtained from the germline V gene. For each case, genomic DNA was isolated from ten 5-um FFPE scrolls with the QIAamp DNA FFPE tissue kit. To test whether coeliac disease can be classified from the TCR repertoire, the study used fully anonymised formalin-fixed paraffin-embedded duodenal biopsies that were not needed for diagnosis. The controls had no clinical or histological suspicion of coeliac disease and had upper endoscopy for reflux, dyspepsia or gastritis. This clone is described as hyperexpanded (1% or more). Its antigen target is currently unknown. No per-base quality is available; no much larger clone lies one base away.

This sequence originates from a human donor who served as a control with a normal duodenal biopsy, not a healthy volunteer. The chain couples TRGV5 to TRGJ1 or TRGJ2. Sequences were obtained from a duodenal biopsy. The CDR3 region: CATWDRRYDYYKKLF. The DNA sequence is given as TGTGCCACCTGGGACAGGCGGTATGATTATTATAAGAAACTCTTT.